This T cell receptor beta chain was documented in a study of control samples from healthy donors and cancer patients. This clone came up once. Clones were sequenced by immunoSEQ multiplex PCR, and TCRdb holds only the in-frame ones, with some missing. The data show roughly 120,000 clones, approximately 95% seen once. Germline lookup yields CDR1 SQVTM and CDR2 ANQGSEA. The CDR3 spans 12 residues. J gave up 5 bases and V 6 bases, and 4 bases lay outside the gene matches. The chain employs TRBV29-1 and TRBJ2-7; 10 nucleotides align to TRBD1. The specimen sequenced was blood. The sequence came from a man aged 25 to 40 in good health. CDR3 sequence reads: CSVGTGVHEQYF. DNA for the CDR3: TGCAGCGTCGGGACAGGGGTCCACGAGCAGTACTTC.